This TCR beta chain was documented in a study of blood T cell repertoires in COVID-19. Adults between roughly 18 and 89 years of age took part from about two dozen US areas. This CDR3 region has 15 residues. The V gene end was trimmed by 5 bases and the J gene end by 4 bases; junction bases not matched to a gene: 8. Germline V lookup: CDR1 SGHVS, CDR2 FQNEAQ. Repertoires were generated with immunoSEQ multiplex PCR, while TCRdb's copy carries only in-frame clones and drops some. The table shows fewer than 250,000 clones, with 65% to 90% occurring only once. This TCR came from a woman in her thirties or forties with acute COVID-19. Sequencing used PBMCs or T cells enriched from blood (not recorded which). This chain joins TRBV7-8 and TRBJ2-1, with TRBD2 matching 7 bases. CDR3 protein: CASSMGQRGYNEQFF. The CDR3 coding sequence is TGTGCCAGCAGCATGGGCCAGCGGGGTTACAATGAGCAGTTCTTC.